What follows are 10 T cell receptor beta chains derived from one specimen sequenced in a study of blood T cell repertoires in COVID-19. The table came from immunoSEQ multiplex PCR; TCRdb's copy has only in-frame clones and leaves some out. The sample shows tens of thousands of clones, 85% of them seen only once. Sequenced: peripheral blood. These TCRs come from a man of 80 years or more with acute or convalescent COVID-19.

This clone has a handful of counts. The CDR3 reads CASSLDPSSGNTIYF. DNA of the CDR3: TGTGCCAGCAGCTTAGACCCGAGCTCTGGAAACACCATATATTTT. This chain uses TRBV7-6 with TRBJ1-3; D unclear. V lost 1 base to trimming and J lost 0 bases, with 7 bases between them. CDR3 length: 15 residues. Germline V lookup: CDR1 SGHVS, CDR2 FNYEAQ.

V is TRBV5-4 and J is TRBJ2-1; TRBD2 aligns across 13 bases. The CDR3 is 16 residues long. Germline loops: CDR1 SGHNT, CDR2 YYREEE (reference sequence). V was clipped by 4 bases and J by 7 bases; unmatched bases: 8. CDR3 DNA: TGTGCCAGCAGCGCCCGGACTAGCGGGAGTCATAATGAGCAGTTCTTC. Its translation: CASSARTSGSHNEQFF. Full variable domain (missing parts from reference TRBV5-4 and TRBJ2-1): ETGVTQSPTHLIKTRGQQVTLRCSSQSGHNTVSWYQQALGQGPQFIFQYYREEENGRGNFPPRFSGLQFPNYSSELNVNALELDDSALYLCASSARTSGSHNEQFFGPGTRLTVL.

The CDR3 here is CASMEDRRGYGYTF. The CDR3 coding sequence is TGTGCCAGTATGGAAGACAGGCGAGGCTATGGCTACACCTTC. This rearrangement joins TRBV19 to TRBJ1-2; the D gene is possibly TRBD1 (6 bases). CDR1 is LNHDA, CDR2 SQIVND, per germline (reference sequence). The CDR3 is 14 residues long. Trimming stripped 7 bases from V and 4 bases from J, with 16 bases between.

The chain carries TRBV12-3 or TRBV12-4 and TRBJ1-2, with 9 bases identical to TRBD1. This CDR3 spans 12 amino acids. V trimming: 4 bases; J trimming: 8 bases; junction bases outside the gene matches: 2. CDR3 DNA: TGTGCCAGCAGTTGGACAGGGGTGGGCTACACCTTC. This codes for CASSWTGVGYTF.

This clone showed up just a few times. The rearrangement joins TRBV15 to TRBJ2-3; D unclear. This CDR3 contains 13 residues. V was pared by 2 bases and J by 1 base, with 4 bases between. Germline-derived CDR1 and CDR2 are LNHNV and YYDKDF (reference sequence). The chain's CDR3 is CATSRQGTDTQYF. CDR3 nucleotide sequence: TGTGCCACCAGCAGACAGGGCACAGATACGCAGTATTTT.

The chain recombines TRBV5-6 with TRBJ2-7; 7 nucleotides align to TRBD2. Trimming took 4 bases from V and 2 from J; bases not matched to a gene: 3. This CDR3 has 13 amino acids. Germline V lookup: CDR1 SGHDT, CDR2 YYEEEE. This CDR3 is CASSVGRAYEQYF. DNA of the CDR3: TGTGCCAGCAGCGTGGGGAGGGCCTACGAGCAGTACTTC.

The chain combines TRBV6-5 with TRBJ2-7; 11 bases map to TRBD2. The CDR3 extends over 13 amino acids. V lost 11 bases to trimming and J lost 6 bases; unmatched junction nucleotides: 9. CDR1 is MNHEY and CDR2 is SVGAGI in the germline V gene. The CDR3 sequence: CASQRLAGGEQYF. CDR3 DNA: TGTGCCTCCCAGAGGCTAGCGGGAGGCGAGCAGTACTTC.

The chain couples TRBV7-2 to TRBJ2-1; 9 positions agree with TRBD2. This CDR3 spans 16 amino acids. Germline V CDR1 and CDR2: SGHTA, FQGNSA. The V and J ends lost 4 bases and 0 bases, in that order; junction bases with no gene match: 4. Here the CDR3 reads CASSSPGLASYNEQFF. The CDR3 coding sequence is TGTGCCAGCAGCTCCCCGGGACTAGCCTCCTACAATGAGCAGTTCTTC.

This clone appeared a few times. The rearrangement uses TRBV5-1 and TRBJ2-1; D perhaps matches TRBD2 (7 bases). The germline V and J ends were trimmed by 0 bases and 5 bases, with 12 bases remaining between them. The length of the CDR3 is 15 residues. Germline assignment: CDR1 SGHRS and CDR2 YFSETQ. The CDR3 DNA is TGCGCCAGCAGCTTGGAGGGGGGGAGGCACAATGAGCAGTTCTTC. Protein product: CASSLEGGRHNEQFF.

The chain recombines TRBV29-1 with TRBJ2-2, with a weak D call TRBD2 (6 bases). Per the germline V gene, CDR1 is SQVTM and CDR2 is ANQGSEA. This CDR3 has 14 amino acids. V gave up 6 bases and J gave up 0 bases, with 11 bases separating them. The CDR3 loop is CSVPGLANTGELFF. The CDR3, as DNA: TGCAGCGTACCGGGACTCGCGAACACCGGGGAGCTGTTTTTT.